Below are 17 T cell receptor beta chains sequenced from a single sample in a study of blood T cell repertoires in COVID-19. Profiled with immunoSEQ multiplex PCR; TCRdb holds only in-frame clones, not every one. The data hold more than 250,000 clones, with around four fifths observed a single time. The sequenced material came from peripheral blood. The receptors originated from a woman aged 45-60 years with acute or convalescent COVID-19.

The rearrangement joins TRBV25-1 to TRBJ2-3; TRBD1 matches at 8 bases. Germline CDR1 MGHDK, CDR2 SYGVNS. The CDR3 length is 12 residues. The junction had 6 bases not matched to a gene; V was cut back by 8 bases and J by 8 bases. CDR3 nucleotide sequence: TGTGCCAGCTCAGGGGGCGAGGGTACGCAGTATTTT. Residues: CASSGGEGTQYF.

V gene TRBV29-1 combines with J gene TRBJ1-2; D not resolved. Trimming removed 7 bases at V and 5 bases at J, with 17 bases between. Per germline, CDR1 SQVTM and CDR2 ANQGSEA. The length of the CDR3 is 13 residues. CDR3 region: CSAGGRESYGYTF. Here the CDR3 DNA reads TGCAGCGCAGGAGGCAGAGAATCATATGGCTACACCTTC.

Details on this clone: Other nucleotide sequences in the sample specify the same CDR3. The chain links TRBV9 to TRBJ2-5, with 8 bases lining up with TRBD1. Per germline, CDR1 SGDLS and CDR2 YYNGEE. This CDR3 contains 14 residues. The junction had 6 bases not matched to a gene; V was cut back by 3 bases and J by 5 bases. In DNA form, the CDR3 reads TGTGCCAGCAGCGGCACAGGGGGTGGGGAGACCCAGTACTTC. Translation gives CASSGTGGGETQYF.

This sequence joins TRBV11-2 and TRBJ2-2; D is uncertain. The CDR3 length is 14 residues. CDR1 is SGHAT, CDR2 FQNNGV, per germline. The V end was cut by 5 bases, the J end by 6 bases, with 13 bases between. CDR3 region: CASSPARRPGELFF. The CDR3, as DNA: TGTGCCAGCAGCCCCGCCCGGAGACCCGGGGAGCTGTTTTTT.

The chain joins TRBV24-1 to TRBJ1-2; 9 positions match TRBD1. Trimming took 7 bases from V and 7 from J; bases not matched to a gene: 3. Germline CDR1 is KGHDR and CDR2 is SFDVKD. The CDR3 covers 12 residues. This CDR3 is CATSGTGFGYTF. CDR3 nucleotides: TGTGCCACCAGCGGGACAGGGTTTGGCTACACCTTC.

This chain uses TRBV19 with TRBJ1-2; TRBD1 matches at 7 bases. The V gene's germline CDR1 is LNHDA and CDR2 SQIVND (reference sequence). Germline trimming cut 6 bases from V and 6 bases from J; bases unmatched to any gene: 16. The CDR3 loop spans 16 amino acids. The CDR3 loop is CASRDGTVIFPHGYTF. The CDR3 nucleotides are TGTGCCAGTAGAGACGGGACAGTAATATTTCCTCATGGCTACACCTTC.

The CDR3 region has the DNA TGTGCCTGTCACCTAACAGGGCCCTCTGGGGCCAACGTCCTGACTTTC. Translated: CACHLTGPSGANVLTF. The chain recombines TRBV30 with TRBJ2-6; the D gene is possibly TRBD1 (6 bases). The CDR3 contains 16 residues. CDR1 is GTSNPN, CDR2 SVGIG, per germline (reference sequence). The ends were cut back, 6 bases at V and 0 bases at J, with 15 bases in the middle.

V gene TRBV4-1 combines with J gene TRBJ1-1; unclear D gene. The CDR3 length is 15 residues. Per germline, CDR1 MGHRA and CDR2 YSYEKL. V was trimmed by 7 bases and J by 0 bases, leaving 15 bases between them. The CDR3 sequence: CASIEEAGMNTEAFF. The DNA of the CDR3 is TGCGCCAGCATTGAGGAGGCAGGAATGAACACTGAAGCTTTCTTT.

The chain combines TRBV24-1 with TRBJ2-3; TRBD1 aligns across 10 bases. The CDR3 spans 16 residues. CDR1 is KGHDR, CDR2 SFDVKD, per germline. Trimming at V came to 1 base and at J to 5 bases, leaving 5 bases not matched to a gene. CDR3 sequence reads: CATSDFSGTGVDTQYF. DNA of the CDR3: TGTGCCACCAGTGATTTCTCCGGGACAGGGGTAGATACGCAGTATTTT.

J is TRBJ1-5 and V is TRBV3-1 (or the pseudogene TRBV3-2), with D perhaps TRBD1 (5 bases). This CDR3 is 15 amino acids long. Germline-derived CDR1 and CDR2 are LGHDT and YNNKEL (reference sequence). Trimming shortened V by 5 bases and J by 7 bases, and 18 bases separated the two germline ends. The CDR3 region has the DNA TGTGCCAGCAGCAAAAACGTGGGGCCAGGGCAGCCCCAGCATTTT. Protein product: CASSKNVGPGQPQHF.

The chain links TRBV18 to TRBJ1-1; TRBD1 is a possible D gene (6 bases). Trimming removed 4 bases from V and 1 base from J, with 7 bases in between. The CDR3 runs to 13 residues. Germline V lookup: CDR1 KGHSH, CDR2 LQKENI. This CDR3 reads CASSRDKNTEAFF. As DNA, the CDR3 is TGTGCCAGCTCACGGGACAAGAACACTGAAGCTTTCTTT.

This clone has just a few counts. This rearrangement joins TRBV7-2 to TRBJ2-1, with 10 bases identical to TRBD2. V trimming: 1 base; J trimming: 10 bases; junction bases outside the gene matches: 7. CDR1 and CDR2 from the germline V gene are SGHTA and FQGNSA. The CDR3 extends over 15 amino acids. The CDR3 spells CASSLGSSGSGEQFF. The CDR3 DNA sequence: TGTGCCAGCAGCTTAGGGTCTAGCGGGAGTGGAGAGCAGTTCTTC. Based on the CDR3 plus reference TRBV7-2 and TRBJ2-1, the full variable domain is GAGVSQSPSNKVTEKGKDVELRCDPISGHTALYWYRQSLGQGLEFLIYFQGNSAPDKSGLPSDRFSAERTGGSVSTLTIQRTQQEDSAVYLCASSLGSSGSGEQFFGPGTRLTVL.

V is TRBV7-9 and J is TRBJ2-7; D is uncertain. Trimming took off 1 base at V and 2 bases at J, with 9 bases between the two ends. This CDR3 is built from 14 residues. Germline V gene lookup returns CDR1 SEHNR and CDR2 FQNEAQ (reference sequence). The CDR3 is CASSLEWCAYEQYV. Here the CDR3 DNA reads TGTGCCAGCAGCTTAGAATGGTGCGCCTACGAGCAGTACGTC.

The gene calls are TRBV6-1 and TRBJ2-5; D possibly corresponds to TRBD2 (6 bases). Between the trimmed V and J ends, which lost 1 base and 4 bases, there was a span of 16 bases. The CDR3 extends over 16 amino acids. Germline V CDR1 and CDR2: MNHNS, SASEGT. CDR3 sequence (DNA): TGTGCCAGCAGTGAAGGTTTAGCGGCAGAAATAGAGACCCAGTACTTC. Translation gives CASSEGLAAEIETQYF.

J is TRBJ2-5 and V is TRBV9; 7 bases line up with TRBD1. V was clipped by 3 bases and J by 4 bases; unmatched bases: 3. The CDR3 sequence is 13 residues long. Germline V CDR1 and CDR2: SGDLS, YYNGEE. The CDR3 sequence is CASSGQGVETQYF. The DNA of the CDR3 is TGTGCCAGCAGCGGGCAGGGGGTAGAGACCCAGTACTTC.

This chain joins TRBV6-5 and TRBJ2-3; the D gene is possibly TRBD1 (6 bases). Between the trimmed V and J ends, which lost 6 bases and 2 bases, there was a span of 15 bases. The germline CDR1 and CDR2 sequences are MNHEY and SVGAGI. The CDR3 consists of 15 residues. The CDR3 sequence: CASRPTGTPTDTQYF. As DNA, the CDR3 is TGTGCCAGCAGACCTACCGGGACACCCACAGATACGCAGTATTTT.

The chain uses TRBV5-4 and TRBJ2-3; no clear D gene. Germline CDR1 SGHNT, CDR2 YYREEE (reference sequence). Deletions cut 0 bases from V and 0 bases from J, with 17 bases between. This CDR3 contains 18 residues. CDR3 protein: CASSLAGRKVHSTDTQYF. In nucleotides, the CDR3 is TGTGCCAGCAGCTTGGCCGGCAGGAAGGTCCACAGCACAGATACGCAGTATTTT.